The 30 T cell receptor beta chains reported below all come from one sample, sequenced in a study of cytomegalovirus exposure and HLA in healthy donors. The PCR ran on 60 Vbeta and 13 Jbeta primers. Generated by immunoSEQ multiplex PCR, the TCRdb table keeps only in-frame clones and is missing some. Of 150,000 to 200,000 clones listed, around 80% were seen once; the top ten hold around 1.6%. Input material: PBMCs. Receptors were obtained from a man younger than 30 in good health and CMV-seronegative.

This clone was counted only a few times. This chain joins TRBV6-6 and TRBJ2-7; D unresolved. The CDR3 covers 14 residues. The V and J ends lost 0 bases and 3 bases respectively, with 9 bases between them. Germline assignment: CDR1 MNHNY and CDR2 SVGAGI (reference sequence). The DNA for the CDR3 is TGTGCCAGCAGTTACTCGCAGGTGGTCTACGAGCAGTACTTC. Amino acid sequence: CASSYSQVVYEQYF.

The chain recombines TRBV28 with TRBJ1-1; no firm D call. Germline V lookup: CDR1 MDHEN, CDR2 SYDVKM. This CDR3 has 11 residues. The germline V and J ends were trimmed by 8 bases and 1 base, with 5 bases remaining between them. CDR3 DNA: TGTGCCAGCCAAAAGAACACTGAAGCTTTCTTT. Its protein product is CASQKNTEAFF. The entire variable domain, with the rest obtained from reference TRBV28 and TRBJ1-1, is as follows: DVKVTQSSRYLVKRTGEKVFLECVQDMDHENMFWYRQDPGLGLRLIYFSYDVKMKEKGDIPEGYSVSREKKERFSLILESASTNQTSMYLCASQKNTEAFFGQGTRLTVV.

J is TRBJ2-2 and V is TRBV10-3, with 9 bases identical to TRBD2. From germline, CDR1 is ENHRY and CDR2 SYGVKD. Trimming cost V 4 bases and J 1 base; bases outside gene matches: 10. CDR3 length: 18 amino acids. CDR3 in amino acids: CAISGSSGSGGNTGELFF. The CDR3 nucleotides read TGTGCCATCAGTGGGAGTAGCGGGAGCGGCGGGAACACCGGGGAGCTGTTTTTT.

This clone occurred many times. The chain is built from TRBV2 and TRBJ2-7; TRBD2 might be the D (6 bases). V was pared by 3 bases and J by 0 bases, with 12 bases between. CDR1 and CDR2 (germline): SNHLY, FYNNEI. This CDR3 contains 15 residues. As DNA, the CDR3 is TGTGCCAGCAGTGATCCAGGGAGGAGCTCCTACGAGCAGTACTTC. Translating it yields CASSDPGRSSYEQYF.

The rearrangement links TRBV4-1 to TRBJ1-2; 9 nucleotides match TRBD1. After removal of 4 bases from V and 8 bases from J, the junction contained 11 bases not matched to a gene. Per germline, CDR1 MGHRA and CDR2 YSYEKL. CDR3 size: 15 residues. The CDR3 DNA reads TGCGCCAGCAGCCCGTTAGGACAGGGGCGGAAAGGCTACACCTTC. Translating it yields CASSPLGQGRKGYTF.

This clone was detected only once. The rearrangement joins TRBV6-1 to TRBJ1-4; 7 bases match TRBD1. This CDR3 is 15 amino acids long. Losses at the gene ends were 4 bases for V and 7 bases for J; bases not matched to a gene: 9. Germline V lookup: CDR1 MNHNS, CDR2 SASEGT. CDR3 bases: TGTGCCAGCAGTGGGACGGGACAGAGGACTGAAAAACTGTTTTTT. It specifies CASSGTGQRTEKLFF.

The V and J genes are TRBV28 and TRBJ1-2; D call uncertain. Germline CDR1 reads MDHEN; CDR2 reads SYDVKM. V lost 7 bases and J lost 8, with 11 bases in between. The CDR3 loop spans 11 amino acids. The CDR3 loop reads CASTQFRGYTF. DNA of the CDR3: TGTGCCAGCACCCAATTCCGGGGCTACACCTTC.

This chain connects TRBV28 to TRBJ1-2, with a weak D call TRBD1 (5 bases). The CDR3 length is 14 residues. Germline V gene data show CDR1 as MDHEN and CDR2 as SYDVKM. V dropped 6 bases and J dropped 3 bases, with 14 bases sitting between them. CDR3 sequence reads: CASRMGQGHYGYTF. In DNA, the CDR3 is TGTGCCAGCAGAATGGGGCAGGGCCACTATGGCTACACCTTC.

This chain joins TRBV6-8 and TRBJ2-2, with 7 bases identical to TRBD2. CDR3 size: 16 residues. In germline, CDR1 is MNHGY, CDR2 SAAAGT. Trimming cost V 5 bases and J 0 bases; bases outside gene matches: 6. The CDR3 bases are TGTGCCAGCAGTACGGGAGGCGACACGAACACCGGGGAGCTGTTTTTT. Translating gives CASSTGGDTNTGELFF.

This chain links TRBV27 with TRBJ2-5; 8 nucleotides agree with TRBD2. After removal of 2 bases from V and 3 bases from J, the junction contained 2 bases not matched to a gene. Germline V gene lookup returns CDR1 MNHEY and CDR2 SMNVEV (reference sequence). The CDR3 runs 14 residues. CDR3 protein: CASSLRSGKETQYF. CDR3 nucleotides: TGTGCCAGCAGTTTACGTAGCGGGAAAGAGACCCAGTACTTC.

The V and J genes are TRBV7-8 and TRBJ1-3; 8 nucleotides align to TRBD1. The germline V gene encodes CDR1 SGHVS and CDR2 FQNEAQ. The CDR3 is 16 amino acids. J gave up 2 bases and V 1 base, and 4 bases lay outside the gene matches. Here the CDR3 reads CASSLGQGKTGNTIYF. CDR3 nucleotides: TGTGCCAGCAGCTTAGGACAGGGGAAAACTGGAAACACCATATATTTT.

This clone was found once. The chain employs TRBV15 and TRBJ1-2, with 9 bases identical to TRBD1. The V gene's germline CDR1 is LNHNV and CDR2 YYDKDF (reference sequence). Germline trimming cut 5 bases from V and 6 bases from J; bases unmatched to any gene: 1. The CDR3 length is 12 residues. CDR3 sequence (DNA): TGTGCCACCAGCCGGGACAGGGATGGCTACACCTTC. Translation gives CATSRDRDGYTF.

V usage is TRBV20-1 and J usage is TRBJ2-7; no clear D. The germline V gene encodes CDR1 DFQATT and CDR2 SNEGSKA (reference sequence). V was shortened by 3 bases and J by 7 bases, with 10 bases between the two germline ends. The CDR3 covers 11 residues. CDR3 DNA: TGCAGTGCTAGTCCTCTATGGGAGCAGTACTTC. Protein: CSASPLWEQYF.

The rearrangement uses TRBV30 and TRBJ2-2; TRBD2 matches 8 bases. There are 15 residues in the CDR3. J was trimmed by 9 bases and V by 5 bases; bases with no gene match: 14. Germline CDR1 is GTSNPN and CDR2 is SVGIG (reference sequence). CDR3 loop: CAWAPRASGLRELFF. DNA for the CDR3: TGTGCCTGGGCTCCCCGGGCTAGCGGGCTAAGGGAGCTGTTTTTT.

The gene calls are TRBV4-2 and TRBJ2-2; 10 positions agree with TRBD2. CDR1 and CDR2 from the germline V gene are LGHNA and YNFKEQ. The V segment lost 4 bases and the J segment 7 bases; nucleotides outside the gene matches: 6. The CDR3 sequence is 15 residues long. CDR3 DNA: TGTGCCAGCAGCCCGGAGATAGCGGGGGGCGGGGAGCTGTTTTTT. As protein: CASSPEIAGGGELFF.

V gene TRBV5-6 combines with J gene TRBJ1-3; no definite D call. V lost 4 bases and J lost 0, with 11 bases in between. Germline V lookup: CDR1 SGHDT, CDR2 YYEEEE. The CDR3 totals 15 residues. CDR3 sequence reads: CASSLSTSSGNTIYF. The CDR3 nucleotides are TGTGCCAGCAGCCTGTCCACGAGCTCTGGAAACACCATATATTTT.

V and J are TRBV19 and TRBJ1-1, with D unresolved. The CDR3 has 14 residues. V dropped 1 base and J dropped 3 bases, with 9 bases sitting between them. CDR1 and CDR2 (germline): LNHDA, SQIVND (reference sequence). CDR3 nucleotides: TGTGCCAGTAGTATAGGGGCAACCTACACTGAAGCTTTCTTT. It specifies CASSIGATYTEAFF.

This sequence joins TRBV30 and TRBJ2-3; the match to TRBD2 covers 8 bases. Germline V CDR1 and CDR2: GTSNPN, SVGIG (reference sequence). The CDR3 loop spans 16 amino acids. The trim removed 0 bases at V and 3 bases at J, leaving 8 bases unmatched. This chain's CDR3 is CAWSVHVGRATDTQYF. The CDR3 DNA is TGTGCCTGGAGTGTACATGTCGGGAGGGCGACAGATACGCAGTATTTT.

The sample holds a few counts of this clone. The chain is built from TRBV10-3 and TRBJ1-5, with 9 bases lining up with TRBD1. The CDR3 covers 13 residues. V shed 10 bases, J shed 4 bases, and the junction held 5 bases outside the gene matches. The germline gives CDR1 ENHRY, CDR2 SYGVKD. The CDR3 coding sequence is TGTGCCACTGACGGACAGGGGAATCAGCCCCAGCATTTT. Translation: CATDGQGNQPQHF.

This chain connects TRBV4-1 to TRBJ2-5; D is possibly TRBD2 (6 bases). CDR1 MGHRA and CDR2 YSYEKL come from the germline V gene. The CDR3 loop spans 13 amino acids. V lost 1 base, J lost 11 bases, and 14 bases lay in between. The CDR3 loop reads CASSQGLDREQYF. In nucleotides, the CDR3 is TGCGCCAGCAGCCAAGGGCTGGATCGGGAGCAGTACTTC.

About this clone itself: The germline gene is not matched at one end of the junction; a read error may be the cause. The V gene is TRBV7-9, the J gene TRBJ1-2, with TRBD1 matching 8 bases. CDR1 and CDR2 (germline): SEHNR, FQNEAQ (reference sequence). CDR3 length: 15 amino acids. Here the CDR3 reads CSSSPGGQDPYGYTF. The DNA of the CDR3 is TGTTCCAGCAGCCCCGGGGGACAGGACCCTTATGGCTACACCTTC. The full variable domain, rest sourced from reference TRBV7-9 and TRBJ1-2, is DTGVSQNPRHKITKRGQNVTFRCDPISEHNRLYWYRQTLGQGPEFLTYFQNEAQLEKSRLLSDRFSAERPKGSFSTLEIQRTEQGDSAMYLCSSSPGGQDPYGYTFGSGTRLTVV.

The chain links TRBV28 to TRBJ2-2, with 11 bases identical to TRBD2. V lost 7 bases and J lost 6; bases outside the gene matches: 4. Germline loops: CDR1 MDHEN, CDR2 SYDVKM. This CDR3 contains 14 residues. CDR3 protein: CASIAGGMSGELFF. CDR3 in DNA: TGTGCCAGCATAGCGGGGGGGATGTCCGGGGAGCTGTTTTTT.

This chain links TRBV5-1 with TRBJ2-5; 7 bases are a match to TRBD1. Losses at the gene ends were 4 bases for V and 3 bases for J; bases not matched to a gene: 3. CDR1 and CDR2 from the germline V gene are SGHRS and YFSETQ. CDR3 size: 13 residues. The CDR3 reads CASSRDSEETQYF. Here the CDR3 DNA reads TGCGCCAGCAGCCGGGACAGTGAAGAGACCCAGTACTTC.

The CDR3 protein is CASSGTSGYTF. In DNA, the CDR3 is TGTGCCAGCAGTGGGACATCTGGCTACACCTTC. V gene TRBV25-1 combines with J gene TRBJ1-2, with D tentatively TRBD1 (5 bases). This CDR3 has 11 residues. V was clipped by 4 bases and J by 7 bases, with 7 bases between them. Germline V lookup: CDR1 MGHDK, CDR2 SYGVNS.

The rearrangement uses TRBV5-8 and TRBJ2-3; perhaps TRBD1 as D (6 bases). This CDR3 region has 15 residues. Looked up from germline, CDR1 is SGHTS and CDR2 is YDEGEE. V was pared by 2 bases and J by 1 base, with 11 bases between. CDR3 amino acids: CASSFRGGGTDTQYF. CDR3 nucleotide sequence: TGTGCCAGCAGCTTCAGGGGCGGAGGCACAGATACGCAGTATTTT.

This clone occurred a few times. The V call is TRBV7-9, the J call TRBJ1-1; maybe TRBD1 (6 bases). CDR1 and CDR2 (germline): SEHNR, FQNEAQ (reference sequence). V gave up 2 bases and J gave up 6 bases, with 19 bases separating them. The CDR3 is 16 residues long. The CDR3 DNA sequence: TGTGCCAGCAGCTTATTTGGTTACAGGGTGTCTCCTGAAGCTTTCTTT. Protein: CASSLFGYRVSPEAFF. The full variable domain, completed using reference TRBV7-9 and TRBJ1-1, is DTGVSQNPRHKITKRGQNVTFRCDPISEHNRLYWYRQTLGQGPEFLTYFQNEAQLEKSRLLSDRFSAERPKGSFSTLEIQRTEQGDSAMYLCASSLFGYRVSPEAFFGQGTRLTVV.

The chain's CDR3 is CASSPRGQGSLNTEAFF. CDR3 nucleotide sequence: TGTGCCAGCTCACCACGGGGACAGGGCTCATTGAACACTGAAGCTTTCTTT. The chain uses TRBV18 and TRBJ1-1; 9 bases map to TRBD1. The CDR3 is made up of 17 amino acids. Germline CDR1 and CDR2: KGHSH and LQKENI. The junction had 6 bases not matched to a gene; V was cut back by 1 base and J by 0 bases.

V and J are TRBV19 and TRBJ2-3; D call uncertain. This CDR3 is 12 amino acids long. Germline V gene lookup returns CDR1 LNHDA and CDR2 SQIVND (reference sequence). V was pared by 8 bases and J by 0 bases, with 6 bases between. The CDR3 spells CASSPSTDTQYF. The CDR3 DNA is TGTGCCAGTTCTCCCAGCACAGATACGCAGTATTTT.

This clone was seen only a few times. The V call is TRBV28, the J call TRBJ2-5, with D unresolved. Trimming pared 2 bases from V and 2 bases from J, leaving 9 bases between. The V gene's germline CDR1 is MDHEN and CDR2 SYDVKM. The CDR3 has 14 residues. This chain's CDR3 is CASSLGQTQETQYF. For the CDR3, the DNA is TGTGCCAGCAGTTTAGGGCAGACACAAGAGACCCAGTACTTC.

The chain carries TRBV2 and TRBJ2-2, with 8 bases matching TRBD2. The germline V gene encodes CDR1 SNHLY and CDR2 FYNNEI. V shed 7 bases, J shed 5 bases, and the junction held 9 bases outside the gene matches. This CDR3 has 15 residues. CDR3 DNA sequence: TGTGCCAGCATCTCCGAGGCGGGAGGAACCGGGGAGCTGTTTTTT. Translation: CASISEAGGTGELFF.